This T cell receptor beta chain originates from a study of blood T cell repertoires in COVID-19. The overall study: Donors in the United States, Italy and Spain gave samples during acute or convalescent COVID-19. PBMCs, B-cell-depleted T cells, or T cells provided the cDNA or gDNA that made up the material.

Authors' processing steps: Reference gene primer amplification gave nucleated cell count estimates. The assay was immunoSEQ multiplex PCR, and TCRdb's table has in-frame clones only and misses some. That table furnishes V, J and clone size, whereas the DNA furnished D and trimming. The sample holds roughly 80,000 clones; 83% are singletons and the top ten take roughly 29%. The sequenced sample consisted of peripheral blood. The sequence came from a woman of 80 years or more with acute or convalescent COVID-19.

CDR3 nucleotides: TGTGCCAGCAGCACGGACAGTAACTATGGCTACACCTTC. It encodes CASSTDSNYGYTF. The chain recombines TRBV5-4 with TRBJ1-2; maybe TRBD1 (6 bases). The CDR3 sequence is 13 residues long. Trimming removed 4 bases at V and 1 base at J, with 8 bases between. From germline, CDR1 is SGHNT and CDR2 YYREEE (reference sequence).